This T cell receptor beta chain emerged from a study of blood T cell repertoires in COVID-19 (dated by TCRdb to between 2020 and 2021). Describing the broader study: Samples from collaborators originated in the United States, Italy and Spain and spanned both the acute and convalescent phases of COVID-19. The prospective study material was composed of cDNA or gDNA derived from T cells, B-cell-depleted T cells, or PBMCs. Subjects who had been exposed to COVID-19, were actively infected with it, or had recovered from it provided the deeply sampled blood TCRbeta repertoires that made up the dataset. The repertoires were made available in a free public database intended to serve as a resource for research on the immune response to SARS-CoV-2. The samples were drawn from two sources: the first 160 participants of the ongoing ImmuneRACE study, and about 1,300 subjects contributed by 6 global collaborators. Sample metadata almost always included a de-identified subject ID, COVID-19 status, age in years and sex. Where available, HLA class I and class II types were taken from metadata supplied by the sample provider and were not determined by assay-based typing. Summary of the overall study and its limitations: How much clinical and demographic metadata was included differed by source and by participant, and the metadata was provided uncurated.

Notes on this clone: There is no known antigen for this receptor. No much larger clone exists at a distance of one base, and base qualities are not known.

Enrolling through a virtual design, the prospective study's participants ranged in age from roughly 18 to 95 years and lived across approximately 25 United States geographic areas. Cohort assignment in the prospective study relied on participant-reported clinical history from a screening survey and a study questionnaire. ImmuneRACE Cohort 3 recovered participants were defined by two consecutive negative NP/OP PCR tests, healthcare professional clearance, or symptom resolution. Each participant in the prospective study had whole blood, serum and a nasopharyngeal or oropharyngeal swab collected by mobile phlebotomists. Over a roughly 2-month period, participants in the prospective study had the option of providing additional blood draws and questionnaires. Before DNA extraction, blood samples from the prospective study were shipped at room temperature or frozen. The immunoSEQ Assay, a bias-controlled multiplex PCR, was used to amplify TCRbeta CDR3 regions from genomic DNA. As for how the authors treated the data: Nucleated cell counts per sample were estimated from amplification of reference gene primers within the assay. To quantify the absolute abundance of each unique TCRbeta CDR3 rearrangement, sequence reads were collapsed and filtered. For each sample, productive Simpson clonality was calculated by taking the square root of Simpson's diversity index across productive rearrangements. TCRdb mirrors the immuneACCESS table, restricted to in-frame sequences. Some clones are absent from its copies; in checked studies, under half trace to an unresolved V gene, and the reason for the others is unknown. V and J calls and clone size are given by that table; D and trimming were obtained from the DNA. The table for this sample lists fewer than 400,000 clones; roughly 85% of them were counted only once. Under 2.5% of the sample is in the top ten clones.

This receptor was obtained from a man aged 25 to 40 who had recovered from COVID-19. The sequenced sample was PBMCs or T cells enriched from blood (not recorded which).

The DNA is as follows: TGTGCCTGGGGGCAGGGGGCAAAGTTTACTCAGCCCCAGCATTTT. It translates as CAWGQGAKFTQPQHF. Recombination connected TRBV30 to TRBJ1-5; 8 bases in the junction line up with TRBD1. Unmatched junction bases come to 12, with V trimmed by 5 bases and J by 6 bases. The cysteine opens and the phenylalanine closes a CDR3 of 15 amino acids. The DNA shown is the 45-base CDR3, in frame from base 1. Looking up the germline V gene (reference sequence) yields CDR1 GTSNPN and CDR2 SVGIG.